The 7 T cell receptor beta chains listed next were all sequenced from one sample in a study of vaccination effects on CD4 cells after COVID-19. The data were produced by immunoSEQ multiplex PCR, yet TCRdb's version contains in-frame clones alone and is incomplete. The data show about 73,000 clones, roughly 75% seen once. Which antigens these TCRs recognize remains unknown. Isolation of CD4+ T cells took place after about nine days of culture. Two-dose vaccination with either BNT162b2 or mRNA-1273 was given to the participants. Sequenced material: CD4+ T cells from PBMCs cultured without peptide, taken after COVID-19 vaccination. The origin of the receptors is a human donor who received a COVID-19 vaccine.

The CDR3 region has the DNA TGCGCCAGCAGCCCGGAGGTGGTCTTGCGTGGCTACACCTTC. This translates into CASSPEVVLRGYTF. This chain connects TRBV5-1 to TRBJ1-2; D gene uncertain. The CDR3 length is 14 residues. V lost 4 bases and J 7 bases, leaving 17 bases between the germline ends. Germline loops: CDR1 SGHRS, CDR2 YFSETQ.

This clone has a handful of counts. The chain is built from TRBV7-2 and TRBJ2-5; 9 bases agree with TRBD2. With 5 bases clipped from V and 6 bases from J, the junction kept 10 bases outside the gene matches. Germline CDR1 SGHTA, CDR2 FQGNSA. This CDR3 comprises 15 residues. The CDR3 nucleotides read TGTGCCAGCAGCCCCATGCTAGCGGGGCGAAAGACCCAGTACTTC. It encodes CASSPMLAGRKTQYF.

The chain has TRBV4-2 and TRBJ2-2; 7 bases line up with TRBD2. The CDR3 is 16 amino acids. Germline V lookup: CDR1 LGHNA, CDR2 YNFKEQ. Unmatched junction bases numbered 7, after V lost 4 bases and J lost 2 bases. The DNA of the CDR3 is TGTGCCAGCAGCCTTTATGGGGGGGGAAACACCGGGGAGCTGTTTTTT. Protein: CASSLYGGGNTGELFF.

The J gene is TRBJ2-3, the V gene TRBV9; possible D gene TRBD2, 6 bases. The germline V and J ends were trimmed by 2 bases and 5 bases, with 9 bases remaining between them. The CDR3 is 13 amino acids. CDR1 and CDR2 from the germline V gene are SGDLS and YYNGEE. Here the CDR3 reads CASSVMGGDTQYF. The CDR3 DNA sequence: TGTGCCAGCAGCGTTATGGGGGGAGATACGCAGTATTTT.

J is TRBJ1-2 and V is TRBV19; 7 bases align to TRBD1. From germline, CDR1 is LNHDA and CDR2 SQIVND (reference sequence). The CDR3 consists of 16 residues. V lost 0 bases to trimming and J lost 4 bases; unmatched junction nucleotides: 8. The CDR3 is CASSIDARGPGYGYTF. The DNA for the CDR3 is TGTGCCAGTAGTATAGACGCAAGGGGGCCCGGCTATGGCTACACCTTC.

The rearrangement joins TRBV7-2 to TRBJ1-6; D is unclear. This CDR3 has 14 amino acids. V was shortened by 1 base and J by 10 bases, with 11 bases between the two germline ends. The germline V gene encodes CDR1 SGHTA and CDR2 FQGNSA. CDR3 nucleotide sequence: TGTGCCAGCAGCTTAGATGGTACGGGGTCACCCCTCCACTTT. The encoded protein is CASSLDGTGSPLHF.

This chain links TRBV27 with TRBJ2-1; D is uncertain. V shed 3 bases and J shed 0 bases, with 21 bases lying between them. The CDR3 has 19 amino acids. CDR1 is MNHEY and CDR2 is SMNVEV in the germline V gene (reference sequence). In DNA, the CDR3 is TGTGCCAGCAGTTTCCTCCTGGACGCGACAACAATCTCCTACAATGAGCAGTTCTTC. Its translation: CASSFLLDATTISYNEQFF.